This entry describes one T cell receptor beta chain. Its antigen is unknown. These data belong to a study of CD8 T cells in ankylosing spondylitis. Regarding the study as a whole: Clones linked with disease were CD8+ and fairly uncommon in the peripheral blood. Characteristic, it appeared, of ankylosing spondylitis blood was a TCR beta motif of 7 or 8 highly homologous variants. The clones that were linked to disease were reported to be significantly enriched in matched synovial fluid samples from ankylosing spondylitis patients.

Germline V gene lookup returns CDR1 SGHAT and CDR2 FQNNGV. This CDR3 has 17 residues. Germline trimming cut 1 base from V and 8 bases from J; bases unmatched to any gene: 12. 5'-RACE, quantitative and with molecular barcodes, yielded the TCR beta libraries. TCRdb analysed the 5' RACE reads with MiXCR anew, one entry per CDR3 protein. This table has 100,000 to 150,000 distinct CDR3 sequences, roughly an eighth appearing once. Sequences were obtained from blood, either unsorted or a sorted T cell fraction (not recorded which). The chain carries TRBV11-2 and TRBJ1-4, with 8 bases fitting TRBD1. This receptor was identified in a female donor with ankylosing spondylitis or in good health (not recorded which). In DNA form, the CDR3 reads TGTGCCAGCAGCTTAGGATACAGGGGGGCATATTCGGAAAAACTGTTTTTT. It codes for CASSLGYRGAYSEKLFF.